This T cell receptor (beta chain) was captured in a study of identical twins. All of the donors were Caucasians in good health. This clonotype was counted only a few times. In TCRdb, the 5' RACE reads were re-called with MiXCR into one record per CDR3 protein. The repertoire includes around 250,000 distinct CDR3 sequences, 5.5% to 7% of them detected once, and 3.5% to 4% sits in the top ten. Germline CDR1 SGHAT, CDR2 FQNNGV. Trimming removed 5 bases from V and 4 bases from J, with 12 bases in between. This CDR3 contains 14 residues. These sequences were also reported in another study, on yellow fever vaccine responses in identical twins.

The clonotype originates from a woman aged 18-29 years in good health. The sequenced material came from memory (CD45RO+) T cells sorted from blood. The chain employs TRBV11-2 and TRBJ2-1; the D gene is possibly TRBD1 (6 bases). CDR3 sequence reads: CASSLPGQYNEQFF. The CDR3 DNA reads as TGTGCCAGCAGCCTACCTGGACAGTACAATGAGCAGTTCTTC. The whole variable domain, remainder taken from reference TRBV11-2 and TRBJ2-1, is EAGVAQSPRYKIIEKRQSVAFWCNPISGHATLYWYQQILGQGPKLLIQFQNNGVVDDSQLPKDRFSAERLKGVDSTLKIQPAKLEDSAVYLCASSLPGQYNEQFFGPGTRLTVL.